The 24 T cell receptor beta chains below all came from one sample that was sequenced in a study of blood T cell repertoires in COVID-19. Assay: immunoSEQ multiplex PCR; the TCRdb copy retains only in-frame clones and omits some. The data hold approximately 90,000 clones, with approximately 86% observed a single time. Sequencing was done on a sample of peripheral blood. These receptors all come from a woman at least 80 years old with acute or convalescent COVID-19.

This clone has a handful of counts. This chain joins TRBV7-3 and TRBJ1-2; no definite D call. Trimming shortened V by 5 bases and J by 7 bases, and 17 bases separated the two germline ends. Germline V gene data show CDR1 as SGHTA and CDR2 as FQGTGA. The CDR3 spans 14 residues. The CDR3 DNA follows: TGTGCCAGCAGCAAAGGGTCCCAGGAGGGTGGCTACACCTTC. Its translation is CASSKGSQEGGYTF.

This sequence joins TRBV2 and TRBJ2-7, with a tentative D call TRBD1 (5 bases). The V and J ends lost 6 bases and 4 bases respectively, with 10 bases between them. In germline, CDR1 is SNHLY, CDR2 FYNNEI. The CDR3 loop spans 12 amino acids. CDR3 loop: CASRAQGYEQYF. CDR3 DNA: TGTGCCAGCAGGGCCCAGGGTTACGAGCAGTACTTC. Drawing the rest from reference TRBV2 and TRBJ2-7, the complete variable domain is EPEVTQTPSHQVTQMGQEVILRCVPISNHLYFYWYRQILGQKVEFLVSFYNNEISEKSEIFDDQFSVERPDGSNFTLKIRSTKLEDSAMYFCASRAQGYEQYFGPGTRLTVT.

The chain recombines TRBV6-1 with TRBJ2-5, with D perhaps TRBD2 (6 bases). Trimming stripped 2 bases from V and 2 bases from J, with 9 bases between. The CDR3 spans 14 residues. Germline CDR1 is MNHNS and CDR2 is SASEGT. This CDR3 is CASSEPGLQETQYF. The CDR3, as DNA: TGTGCCAGCAGTGAACCGGGACTTCAAGAGACCCAGTACTTC.

V usage is TRBV2 and J usage is TRBJ1-2, with TRBD1 as a possible D gene (6 bases). The V end lost 6 bases, the J end lost 4 bases, and 12 bases lay between the germline ends. The germline CDR1 and CDR2 sequences are SNHLY and FYNNEI. This CDR3 contains 13 residues. The CDR3 DNA follows: TGTGCCAGCAGGGGGGACATACTCTATGGCTACACCTTC. This gives the protein CASRGDILYGYTF.

The V gene is TRBV7-9, the J gene TRBJ1-1, with unresolved D. Germline V CDR1 and CDR2: SEHNR, FQNEAQ (reference sequence). The ends were cut back, 3 bases at V and 1 base at J, with 12 bases in the middle. This CDR3 is 15 amino acids long. CDR3 region: CASSFHRDKNTEAFF. DNA of the CDR3: TGTGCCAGCAGCTTTCACAGAGACAAGAACACTGAAGCTTTCTTT.

A single count supports this clone. CDR3: CASSLPTPDTQYF. In nucleotides, the CDR3 is TGTGCCAGCAGCTTACCGACTCCCGATACGCAGTATTTT. This sequence joins TRBV7-2 and TRBJ2-3, with D unclear. CDR3 length equals 13 residues. V was pared by 2 bases and J by 6 bases, with 9 bases between. In germline, CDR1 is SGHTA, CDR2 FQGNSA. The complete variable domain, with remaining parts taken from reference TRBV7-2 and TRBJ2-3, reads GAGVSQSPSNKVTEKGKDVELRCDPISGHTALYWYRQSLGQGLEFLIYFQGNSAPDKSGLPSDRFSAERTGGSVSTLTIQRTQQEDSAVYLCASSLPTPDTQYFGPGTRLTVL.

The CDR3 DNA sequence: TGTGCCAGCAGCTCCTCCGGGACAGGGGCGAACACTGAAGCTTTCTTT. Protein product: CASSSSGTGANTEAFF. The V gene is TRBV5-6, the J gene TRBJ1-1; 10 nucleotides match TRBD1. This CDR3 region has 16 residues. CDR1 and CDR2 from the germline V gene are SGHDT and YYEEEE. Losses at the gene ends were 3 bases for V and 1 base for J; bases not matched to a gene: 6.

V and J are TRBV11-3 and TRBJ2-5, with D perhaps matching TRBD1 (5 bases). The CDR3 extends over 11 amino acids. V lost 8 bases, J lost 5 bases, and 9 bases lay in between. Germline V gene data show CDR1 as SGHNT and CDR2 as YENEEA. The CDR3 coding sequence is TGTGCCAGCGGCAAGGGGGAGACCCAGTACTTC. Protein sequence: CASGKGETQYF.

The chain carries TRBV6-5 and TRBJ1-1; TRBD1 is a possible D gene (6 bases). This CDR3 has 14 amino acids. Germline V gene data show CDR1 as MNHEY and CDR2 as SVGAGI. V gave up 6 bases and J gave up 1 base, with 12 bases separating them. CDR3 amino acids: CASRLPGQNTEAFF. The CDR3 nucleotides are TGTGCCAGCAGACTCCCGGGACAGAACACTGAAGCTTTCTTT.

The rearrangement uses TRBV30 and TRBJ2-1, with 7 bases identical to TRBD2. The CDR3 consists of 14 residues. CDR1 is GTSNPN, CDR2 SVGIG, per germline (reference sequence). The V segment lost 4 bases and the J segment 1 base; nucleotides outside the gene matches: 4. The CDR3 DNA follows: TGTGCCTGGACACTAGCGCGTTCCTACAATGAGCAGTTCTTC. Amino acids: CAWTLARSYNEQFF. Complete variable domain (other parts from reference TRBV30 and TRBJ2-1): SQTIHQWPATLVQPVGSPLSLECTVEGTSNPNLYWYRQAAGRGLQLLFYSVGIGQISSEVPQNLSASRPQDRQFILSSKKLLLSDSGFYLCAWTLARSYNEQFFGPGTRLTVL.

V gene TRBV7-9 combines with J gene TRBJ1-2; D remains ambiguous. With 1 base removed from V and 8 bases from J, the gap between germline ends came to 8 bases. The CDR3 extends over 12 amino acids. Germline loops: CDR1 SEHNR, CDR2 FQNEAQ (reference sequence). Here the CDR3 DNA reads TGTGCCAGCAGCTTAGGAGGCGCCGGCTACACCTTC. Encoded protein: CASSLGGAGYTF.

V gene TRBV5-1 combines with J gene TRBJ2-5; 15 nucleotides line up with TRBD2. The trim removed 4 bases at V and 5 bases at J, leaving 6 bases unmatched. CDR3 length: 16 residues. Germline loops: CDR1 SGHRS, CDR2 YFSETQ. The DNA of the CDR3 is TGCGCCAGCAGCAGGACTAGCGGGGGGGCGATGGAGACCCAGTACTTC. This gives the protein CASSRTSGGAMETQYF.

The J gene is TRBJ1-3, the V gene TRBV7-3; tentatively, D is TRBD1 (5 bases). V was shortened by 5 bases and J by 0 bases, with 8 bases between the two germline ends. Germline assignment: CDR1 SGHTA and CDR2 FQGTGA. This CDR3 is 14 amino acids long. CDR3: CASSPDSSGNTIYF. DNA for the CDR3: TGTGCCAGCAGCCCCGACAGCTCTGGAAACACCATATATTTT.

This rearrangement joins TRBV20-1 to TRBJ2-3; possibly TRBD2 for D (5 bases). Germline V gene lookup returns CDR1 DFQATT and CDR2 SNEGSKA (reference sequence). V was pared by 3 bases and J by 2 bases, with 12 bases between. The length of the CDR3 is 14 residues. This CDR3 reads CSASRGPPTDTQYF. CDR3 nucleotides: TGCAGTGCTAGTCGAGGGCCCCCCACAGATACGCAGTATTTT.

This clone was recorded once. The CDR3 region has the DNA TGTGCCAGTAGTATAGGTAGGGAGGCAGATACGCAGTATTTT. Protein: CASSIGREADTQYF. The chain carries TRBV19 and TRBJ2-3; the D gene is possibly TRBD2 (6 bases). The germline V and J ends were trimmed by 1 base and 4 bases, with 9 bases remaining between them. Germline V lookup: CDR1 LNHDA, CDR2 SQIVND (reference sequence). This CDR3 has 14 amino acids.

V usage is TRBV11-2 and J usage is TRBJ2-4, with D perhaps matching TRBD1 (5 bases). This CDR3 has 12 residues. V lost 5 bases and J lost 4, with 6 bases in between. CDR1 and CDR2 (germline): SGHAT, FQNNGV. The CDR3 region has the DNA TGTGCCAGCAGCAGGGGAAAAAACATTCAGTACTTC. As protein: CASSRGKNIQYF. The whole variable domain, remainder taken from reference TRBV11-2 and TRBJ2-4, is EAGVAQSPRYKIIEKRQSVAFWCNPISGHATLYWYQQILGQGPKLLIQFQNNGVVDDSQLPKDRFSAERLKGVDSTLKIQPAKLEDSAVYLCASSRGKNIQYFGAGTRLSVL.

The V and J genes are TRBV10-2 and TRBJ2-3; TRBD2 matches 8 bases. Germline lookup yields CDR1 WSHSY and CDR2 SAAADI. The CDR3 is 17 amino acids. J gave up 2 bases and V 0 bases, and 7 bases lay outside the gene matches. In nucleotides, the CDR3 is TGCGCCAGCAGTGAGTCGCCAGCGGGGGCTTACACAGATACGCAGTATTTT. This codes for CASSESPAGAYTDTQYF.

This clone came up a few times. V is TRBV24-1 and J is TRBJ2-3, with 10 bases fitting TRBD2. CDR3 length: 13 amino acids. The ends lost 9 bases at V and 1 base at J; junction bases unmatched: 0. In germline, CDR1 is KGHDR, CDR2 SFDVKD. As DNA, the CDR3 is TGTGCCACCGGACTAGCGGGCACAGATACGCAGTATTTT. This encodes CATGLAGTDTQYF.

The chain has TRBV25-1 and TRBJ1-2; TRBD1 matches at 9 bases. The CDR3 loop spans 17 amino acids. Germline V lookup: CDR1 MGHDK, CDR2 SYGVNS. The ends lost 1 base at V and 4 bases at J; junction bases unmatched: 10. The CDR3 region is CASSESGDRVTIYGYTF. The CDR3 bases are TGTGCCAGCAGTGAATCCGGGGACAGGGTGACAATCTATGGCTACACCTTC.

J is TRBJ2-7 and V is TRBV24-1; 8 bases line up with TRBD2. Germline V gene data show CDR1 as KGHDR and CDR2 as SFDVKD. Trimming cost V 4 bases and J 0 bases; bases outside gene matches: 7. The CDR3 runs to 16 residues. The CDR3 DNA reads TGTGCCACCAGTGACCCTATAGCGGGAAACTCCTACGAGCAGTACTTC. Its protein product is CATSDPIAGNSYEQYF.

The CDR3 sequence is CASSGTTGGEDGYTF. The CDR3 nucleotides are TGCGCCAGCAGCGGCACGACAGGGGGGGAGGATGGCTACACCTTC. The chain combines TRBV5-1 with TRBJ1-2; TRBD1 agrees at 9 bases. The CDR3 loop spans 15 amino acids. CDR1 is SGHRS, CDR2 YFSETQ, per germline. The trim removed 4 bases at V and 6 bases at J, leaving 10 bases unmatched.

J is TRBJ2-7 and V is TRBV18; D is unresolved. There are 12 residues in the CDR3. Deletions cut 5 bases from V and 1 base from J, with 6 bases between. CDR1 KGHSH and CDR2 LQKENI come from the germline V gene. The DNA for the CDR3 is TGTGCCAGCTCAGGCCCTTCCTACGAGCAGTACTTC. Amino acid sequence: CASSGPSYEQYF.

This clone has just a few counts. The V and J genes are TRBV30 and TRBJ1-3; D not resolved. The ends were cut back, 0 bases at V and 3 bases at J, with 12 bases in the middle. The CDR3 contains 15 residues. The germline V gene has CDR1 GTSNPN and CDR2 SVGIG (reference sequence). Here the CDR3 DNA reads TGTGCCTGGAGTGTACGGCATACGGGTGGAAACACCATATATTTT. Translated: CAWSVRHTGGNTIYF.

The V and J genes are TRBV7-8 and TRBJ1-6; no clear D. Trimming pared 2 bases from V and 5 bases from J, leaving 10 bases between. The CDR3 loop spans 15 amino acids. The germline gives CDR1 SGHVS, CDR2 FQNEAQ. The CDR3 loop is CASSLINSDNSPLHF. The CDR3 DNA reads as TGTGCCAGCAGCTTAATCAACAGTGATAATTCACCCCTCCACTTT.